This T cell receptor (beta chain) was documented in a study of post-analysis software for immune sequencing data. General study points: Patients showed TRBV5-6, TRBV5-1 and TRBV20-1 among five TRBV segments more frequent than in controls.

Remarks on this clonotype: Its antigen is unknown.

Unique molecular identifiers tagged the TCR beta cDNA libraries. TCRdb reanalysed the PCR reads using MiXCR and keeps one entry per CDR3 protein. The table has about 770,000 distinct CDR3 sequences, 46% seen once. This CDR3 is built from 13 residues. Trimming shortened V by 7 bases and J by 1 base, and 5 bases separated the two germline ends. Germline assignment: CDR1 SGHTA and CDR2 FQGTGA. Sequencing was carried out using blood. The chain employs TRBV7-3 and TRBJ2-6, with D hard to call. This clonotype was obtained from a girl aged 10 to 17 with multiple sclerosis. The DNA for the CDR3 is TGTGCCAGCAAGCAGTCTGGGGCCAACGTCCTGACTTTC. Amino acid sequence: CASKQSGANVLTF.